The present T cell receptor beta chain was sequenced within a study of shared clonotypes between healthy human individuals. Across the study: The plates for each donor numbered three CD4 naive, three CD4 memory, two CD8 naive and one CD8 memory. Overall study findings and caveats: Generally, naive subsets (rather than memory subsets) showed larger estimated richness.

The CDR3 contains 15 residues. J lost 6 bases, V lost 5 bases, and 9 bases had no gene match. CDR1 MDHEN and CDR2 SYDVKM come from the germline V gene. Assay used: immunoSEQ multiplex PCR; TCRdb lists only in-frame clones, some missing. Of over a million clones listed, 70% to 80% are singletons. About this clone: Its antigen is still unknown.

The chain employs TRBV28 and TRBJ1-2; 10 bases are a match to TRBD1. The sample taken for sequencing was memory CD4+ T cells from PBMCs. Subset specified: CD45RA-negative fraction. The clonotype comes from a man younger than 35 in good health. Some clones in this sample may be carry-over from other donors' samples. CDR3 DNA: TGTGCCAGCAGTCCCGGGGACAGGGGCAGCGATGGCTACACCTTC. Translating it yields CASSPGDRGSDGYTF.